Listed here are 28 T cell receptor beta chains from one sample, sequenced in a study of Ad26.COV2.S vaccination and SARS-CoV-2 variants. Measured with immunoSEQ multiplex PCR; TCRdb has only the in-frame clones, and not every one. The table lists roughly 350,000 clones, about 86% of them singletons. Treatment of the sample: some 19 received Ad26.COV2.S at low or high dose, single or two shots; roughly 5 received placebo; per-sample allocation not given. It was on day 63 after the first vaccine or placebo injection that samples were taken. Material: peripheral blood, obtained in a trial of Ad26.COV2.S vaccine versus placebo. These receptors came from a person between 18 and 59 years old who received the Ad26.COV2.S COVID-19 vaccine or a placebo.

This chain joins TRBV10-3 and TRBJ2-2; 7 nucleotides agree with TRBD2. This CDR3 is 15 amino acids long. V shed 10 bases and J 6 bases; nucleotides not matched to a gene: 14. Per the germline V gene, CDR1 is ENHRY and CDR2 is SYGVKD. The CDR3 bases are TGTGCCACCTTGTTTGGGACTACGGGTTCCGGGGAGCTGTTTTTT. Amino acids: CATLFGTTGSGELFF.

The V gene is TRBV5-1, the J gene TRBJ2-5, with 9 bases lining up with TRBD2. This CDR3 spans 14 amino acids. V shed 5 bases and J 5 bases; nucleotides not matched to a gene: 7. Looked up from germline, CDR1 is SGHRS and CDR2 is YFSETQ. CDR3 sequence: CASSSGTSLETQYF. The CDR3 DNA follows: TGCGCCAGCAGTTCCGGGACTAGCCTGGAGACCCAGTACTTC.

V and J are TRBV4-3 and TRBJ2-7; 16 bases are shared with TRBD2. Trimming removed 3 bases from V and 7 bases from J; junction bases left unmatched: 6. Germline CDR1 reads LGHNA; CDR2 reads YSLEER. CDR3 length equals 16 residues. The CDR3 spells CASSQGLAGGPGEQYF. In nucleotides, the CDR3 is TGCGCCAGCAGCCAGGGACTAGCGGGAGGGCCGGGAGAGCAGTACTTC.

This chain's CDR3 is CASSFRQGARGGELFF. CDR3 nucleotide sequence: TGTGCCAGCAGCTTCCGACAGGGGGCGCGGGGCGGGGAGCTGTTTTTT. The V gene is TRBV9, the J gene TRBJ2-2; 10 nucleotides line up with TRBD1. CDR1 and CDR2 from the germline V gene are SGDLS and YYNGEE. The CDR3 runs 16 residues. J gave up 7 bases and V 4 bases, and 10 bases lay outside the gene matches.

The chain employs TRBV6-5 and TRBJ2-7; 7 bases agree with TRBD1. Trimming took 0 bases from V and 2 from J; bases not matched to a gene: 1. This CDR3 region has 14 residues. The germline V gene encodes CDR1 MNHEY and CDR2 SVGAGI. In nucleotides, the CDR3 is TGTGCCAGCAGTTACTCGGGACAGACCTACGAGCAGTACTTC. It encodes CASSYSGQTYEQYF.

This chain uses TRBV5-1 with TRBJ1-2; D ambiguous. V gave up 3 bases and J gave up 7 bases, with 22 bases separating them. The germline V gene encodes CDR1 SGHRS and CDR2 YFSETQ. This CDR3 is built from 16 residues. Here the CDR3 reads CASSSSDPAVAGGYTF. The CDR3, as DNA: TGCGCCAGCAGCTCCTCCGACCCCGCCGTTGCAGGTGGCTACACCTTC.

The chain combines TRBV5-1 with TRBJ1-6, with no clear D. CDR3 length equals 14 residues. From germline, CDR1 is SGHRS and CDR2 YFSETQ. V lost 0 bases and J lost 6, with 7 bases in between. The CDR3 reads CASSLAQGNSPLHF. In DNA form, the CDR3 reads TGCGCCAGCAGCTTGGCGCAAGGTAATTCACCCCTCCACTTT.

The chain couples TRBV10-3 to TRBJ2-1; TRBD1 aligns across 7 bases. Looked up from germline, CDR1 is ENHRY and CDR2 is SYGVKD. The CDR3 consists of 13 residues. The V and J ends lost 10 bases and 6 bases, in that order; junction bases with no gene match: 9. The CDR3: CATVDRAGNEQFF. In nucleotides, the CDR3 is TGTGCCACGGTTGACAGGGCAGGCAATGAGCAGTTCTTC.

The gene calls are TRBV6-2 or TRBV6-3 and TRBJ2-1, with 8 bases that match TRBD1. V dropped 5 bases and J dropped 6; count of bases not matched to a gene: 12. The CDR3 spans 16 residues. From germline, CDR1 is MNHEY and CDR2 SVGEGT. CDR3 region: CASSDRTGYKSNEQFF. The DNA of the CDR3 is TGTGCCAGCAGTGACCGGACAGGGTATAAGAGCAATGAGCAGTTCTTC.

V and J are TRBV11-2 and TRBJ2-5; D uncertain. The CDR3 covers 14 residues. The V end lost 7 bases, the J end lost 4 bases, and 16 bases lay between the germline ends. Germline assignment: CDR1 SGHAT and CDR2 FQNNGV. CDR3: CASTFMSLGETQYF. The CDR3 DNA follows: TGTGCCAGCACCTTTATGAGTTTGGGAGAGACCCAGTACTTC. Full variable domain (rest looked up from reference TRBV11-2 and TRBJ2-5): EAGVAQSPRYKIIEKRQSVAFWCNPISGHATLYWYQQILGQGPKLLIQFQNNGVVDDSQLPKDRFSAERLKGVDSTLKIQPAKLEDSAVYLCASTFMSLGETQYFGPGTRLLVL.

The chain links TRBV24-1 to TRBJ2-1; TRBD2 agrees at 16 bases. Germline CDR1 and CDR2: KGHDR and SFDVKD. V trimming: 4 bases; J trimming: 7 bases; junction bases outside the gene matches: 9. The CDR3 consists of 18 residues. This CDR3 reads CATSDAGLAGGPGNEQFF. CDR3 sequence (DNA): TGTGCCACCAGTGACGCGGGACTAGCGGGAGGGCCTGGGAATGAGCAGTTCTTC.

The CDR3 region has the DNA TGTGCCAGCACCCCCGACACGATGAACACTGAAGCTTTCTTT. This sequence encodes CASTPDTMNTEAFF. This rearrangement joins TRBV3-1 (or the pseudogene TRBV3-2) to TRBJ1-1; D unresolved. The CDR3 has 14 amino acids. Per germline, CDR1 LGHDT and CDR2 YNNKEL (reference sequence). V lost 7 bases and J 0 bases, leaving 12 bases between the germline ends.

This clone has just a few counts. V gene TRBV28 combines with J gene TRBJ1-5; no firm D call. This CDR3 comprises 9 residues. Germline CDR1 is MDHEN and CDR2 is SYDVKM. Trimming removed 8 bases at V and 7 bases at J, with 3 bases between. The CDR3 DNA reads as TGTGCCAGCGCACAGCCCCAGCATTTT. Translation: CASAQPQHF.

The chain recombines TRBV21-1 with TRBJ1-4; the table's D call, TRBD1, has no DNA check behind it. TRBV21-1 is marked as a pseudogene. This CDR3 has 15 amino acids. CDR3 sequence (DNA): TGTGCCAGCAGCAAATGTGGGACAGGGGATGAAAAACTGTTTTTT. This encodes CASSKCGTGDEKLFF.

J is TRBJ1-6 and V is TRBV10-3; D not certain. This CDR3 is 15 amino acids long. Per germline, CDR1 ENHRY and CDR2 SYGVKD. The V and J ends lost 3 bases and 0 bases respectively, with 6 bases between them. The CDR3 nucleotides read TGTGCCATCAGTGAACCGGACTCCTATAATTCACCCCTCCACTTT. Residues: CAISEPDSYNSPLHF.

The V gene is TRBV6-4, the J gene TRBJ2-7; 9 bases match TRBD2. The CDR3 runs 14 residues. CDR1 MRHNA and CDR2 SNTAGT come from the germline V gene. V lost 3 bases to trimming and J lost 4 bases; unmatched junction nucleotides: 4. The CDR3 loop is CASSEVAGVYEQYF. The CDR3 nucleotides are TGTGCCAGCAGTGAGGTAGCGGGAGTGTACGAGCAGTACTTC.

The genes are TRBV5-4 and TRBJ2-1; D might be TRBD2 (5 bases). The V end lost 5 bases, the J end lost 9 bases, and 15 bases lay between the germline ends. This CDR3 is 13 amino acids long. Germline loops: CDR1 SGHNT, CDR2 YYREEE (reference sequence). The CDR3 DNA is TGTGCCAGCAGTGCCGACTACCACGGTGAGCAGTTCTTC. It specifies CASSADYHGEQFF.

The V gene is TRBV7-9, the J gene TRBJ2-5; 8 positions agree with TRBD1. V gave up 0 bases and J gave up 4 bases; unmatched junction bases: 4. The germline gives CDR1 SEHNR, CDR2 FQNEAQ (reference sequence). The CDR3 is 15 amino acids. The CDR3 reads CASSLAQGVGETQYF. The CDR3 DNA sequence: TGTGCCAGCAGCTTAGCACAGGGGGTAGGAGAGACCCAGTACTTC. The variable domain in full, with the rest retrieved from reference TRBV7-9 and TRBJ2-5, is DTGVSQNPRHKITKRGQNVTFRCDPISEHNRLYWYRQTLGQGPEFLTYFQNEAQLEKSRLLSDRFSAERPKGSFSTLEIQRTEQGDSAMYLCASSLAQGVGETQYFGPGTRLLVL.

This clone was counted at least ten times. The V and J genes are TRBV2 and TRBJ2-7; possible D gene TRBD1, 6 bases. The V gene lost 2 bases and the J gene lost 7 bases, with 15 bases spanning the gap. Germline V gene lookup returns CDR1 SNHLY and CDR2 FYNNEI. The CDR3 length is 14 residues. The CDR3 reads CASSERGQQQEQYF. In DNA, the CDR3 is TGTGCCAGCAGTGAAAGGGGACAACAGCAGGAGCAGTACTTC.

This clone has just a few counts. J is TRBJ1-6 and V is TRBV6-6; D remains unclear. In germline, CDR1 is MNHNY, CDR2 SVGAGI (reference sequence). V gave up 6 bases and J gave up 10 bases, with 16 bases separating them. The CDR3 spans 14 residues. The CDR3 sequence: CASRNSRPYSPLHF. DNA for the CDR3: TGTGCCAGCAGGAACAGTCGCCCCTACTCACCCCTCCACTTT.

This clone came up once. This chain connects TRBV6-5 to TRBJ1-2; TRBD1 aligns across 8 bases. Germline CDR1 is MNHEY and CDR2 is SVGAGI. The CDR3 runs to 15 residues. With 6 bases clipped from V and 8 bases from J, the junction kept 14 bases outside the gene matches. The chain's CDR3 is CASSPTGARAGGYTF. As DNA, the CDR3 is TGTGCCAGCAGCCCGACAGGGGCCAGGGCAGGGGGCTACACCTTC.

In regard to this clone: This specimen includes other DNA sequences encoding the same CDR3. The V and J genes are TRBV29-1 and TRBJ2-3; 7 nucleotides match TRBD2. From germline, CDR1 is SQVTM and CDR2 ANQGSEA. The CDR3 is 13 amino acids. Losses at the gene ends were 6 bases for V and 2 bases for J; bases not matched to a gene: 5. The CDR3 region is CSVRAGLTDTQYF. CDR3 coding DNA: TGCAGCGTCCGAGCGGGGCTCACAGATACGCAGTATTTT.

The chain carries TRBV19 and TRBJ2-4; a possible D gene is TRBD1 (6 bases). Trimming removed 3 bases from V and 9 bases from J, with 12 bases in between. The CDR3 length is 13 residues. Looked up from germline, CDR1 is LNHDA and CDR2 is SQIVND (reference sequence). CDR3: CASSMGAPGIQYF. The CDR3 bases are TGTGCCAGTAGTATGGGGGCCCCAGGCATTCAGTACTTC. Based on the CDR3 plus reference TRBV19 and TRBJ2-4, the full variable domain is DGGITQSPKYLFRKEGQNVTLSCEQNLNHDAMYWYRQDPGQGLRLIYYSQIVNDFQKGDIAEGYSVSREKKESFPLTVTSAQKNPTAFYLCASSMGAPGIQYFGAGTRLSVL.

This clone came up a few times. The rearrangement joins TRBV5-4 to TRBJ1-2; TRBD1 matches at 7 bases. The V gene's germline CDR1 is SGHNT and CDR2 YYREEE (reference sequence). The CDR3 runs to 16 residues. J was trimmed by 0 bases and V by 4 bases; bases with no gene match: 9. The CDR3 loop reads CASSPGQANTNYGYTF. In nucleotides, the CDR3 is TGTGCCAGCAGCCCTGGACAGGCAAACACTAACTATGGCTACACCTTC.

The rearrangement uses TRBV4-2 and TRBJ1-5; D might be TRBD1 (5 bases). The germline V gene has CDR1 LGHNA and CDR2 YNFKEQ. The CDR3 loop spans 15 amino acids. The germline V and J ends were trimmed by 1 base and 4 bases, with 11 bases remaining between them. Here the CDR3 reads CASSQGLGGNQPQHF. For the CDR3, the DNA is TGTGCCAGCAGCCAAGGGTTGGGGGGGAATCAGCCCCAGCATTTT.

CDR3 residues: CASSVGRGEGYTF. The CDR3 DNA reads TGTGCCAGCAGCGTAGGCAGGGGAGAGGGCTACACCTTC. V gene TRBV9 combines with J gene TRBJ1-2; a weak D match, TRBD1 (6 bases). The germline V gene encodes CDR1 SGDLS and CDR2 YYNGEE. Trimming shortened V by 0 bases and J by 8 bases, and 11 bases separated the two germline ends. CDR3 length: 13 residues.

This chain connects TRBV7-9 to TRBJ2-5; D possibly matches TRBD1 or TRBD2 (5 bases each). Germline V gene lookup returns CDR1 SEHNR and CDR2 FQNEAQ (reference sequence). The CDR3 runs 14 residues. Trimming stripped 6 bases from V and 1 base from J, with 12 bases between. CDR3 sequence: CASSPREIQETQYF. CDR3 bases: TGTGCCAGCAGTCCCAGGGAGATCCAAGAGACCCAGTACTTC.

V gene TRBV19 combines with J gene TRBJ2-1; 8 positions match TRBD2. The CDR3 is 15 amino acids. Germline V gene lookup returns CDR1 LNHDA and CDR2 SQIVND (reference sequence). J gave up 3 bases and V 2 bases, and 3 bases lay outside the gene matches. The CDR3 nucleotides are TGTGCCAGTAGTATACTAGCGGGCATCTACAATGAGCAGTTCTTC. It codes for CASSILAGIYNEQFF.